The present T cell receptor beta chain was sequenced within a study of T cell responses to AZD1222 COVID-19 vaccine. Study as a whole: Researchers grouped second doses given at about 4 or about 12 weeks into one pool.

TCRdb keeps only in-frame clones here, not all; method: immunoSEQ multiplex PCR. The sample comprises 110,000 or so clones, approximately 85% of which are singletons, and less than 10% rests with the top ten. Germline V gives CDR1 SGHTA, CDR2 FQGNSA. V trimming: 3 bases; J trimming: 3 bases; junction bases outside the gene matches: 15. CDR3 length equals 18 residues. The clonotype was recovered from an adult in good health. Sequenced material: peripheral blood, taken on day 0 of AZD1222 vaccination. The chain employs TRBV7-2 and TRBJ2-7; TRBD1 aligns across 9 bases. CDR3 in DNA: TGTGCCAGCAGCTTCCTCCCCCAAACAGGGGGCGGAGGCTACGAGCAGTACTTC. It specifies CASSFLPQTGGGGYEQYF.